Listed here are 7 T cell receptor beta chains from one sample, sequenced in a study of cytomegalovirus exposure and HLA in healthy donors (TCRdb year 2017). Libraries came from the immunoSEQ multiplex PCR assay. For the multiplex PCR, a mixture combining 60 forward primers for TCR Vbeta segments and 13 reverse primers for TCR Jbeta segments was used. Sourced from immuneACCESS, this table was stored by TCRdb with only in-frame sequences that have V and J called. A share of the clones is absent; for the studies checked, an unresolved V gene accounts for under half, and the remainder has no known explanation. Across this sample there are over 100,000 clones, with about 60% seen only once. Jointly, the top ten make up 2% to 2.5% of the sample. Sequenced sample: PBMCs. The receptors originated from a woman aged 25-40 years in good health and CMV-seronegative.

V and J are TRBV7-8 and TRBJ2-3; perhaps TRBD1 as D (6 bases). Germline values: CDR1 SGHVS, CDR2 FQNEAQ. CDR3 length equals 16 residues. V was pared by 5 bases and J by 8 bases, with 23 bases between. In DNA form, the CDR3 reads TGTGCCAGCAGCCCCGAAGGGGCTAGGGGGTCGGCTACGCAGTATTTT. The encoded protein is CASSPEGARGSATQYF.

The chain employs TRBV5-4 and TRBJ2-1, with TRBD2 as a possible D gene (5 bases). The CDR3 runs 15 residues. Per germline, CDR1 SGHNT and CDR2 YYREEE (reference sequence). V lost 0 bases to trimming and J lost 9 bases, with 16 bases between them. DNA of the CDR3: TGTGCCAGCAGCTTGGAGGGAGTGCGCTTTGGTGAGCAGTTCTTC. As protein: CASSLEGVRFGEQFF.

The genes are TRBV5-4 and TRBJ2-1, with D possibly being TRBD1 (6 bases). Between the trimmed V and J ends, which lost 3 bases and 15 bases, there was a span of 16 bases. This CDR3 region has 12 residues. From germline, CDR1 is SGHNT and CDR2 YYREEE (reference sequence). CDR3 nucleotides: TGTGCCAGCAGCTCTTCCCAGGACAGATGGTTCTTC. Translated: CASSSSQDRWFF.

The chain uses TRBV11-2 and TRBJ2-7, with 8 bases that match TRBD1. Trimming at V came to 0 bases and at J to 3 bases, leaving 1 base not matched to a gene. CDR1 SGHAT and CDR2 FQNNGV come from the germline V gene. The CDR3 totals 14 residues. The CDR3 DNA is TGTGCCAGCAGCTTAGATACAGGGGGCTACGAGCAGTACTTC. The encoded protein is CASSLDTGGYEQYF.

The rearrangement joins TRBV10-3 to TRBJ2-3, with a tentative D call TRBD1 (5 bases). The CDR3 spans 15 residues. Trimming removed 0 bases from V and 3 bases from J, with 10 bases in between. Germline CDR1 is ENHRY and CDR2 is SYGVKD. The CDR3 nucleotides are TGTGCCATCAGTGAGTCGGGTCCAGGGACAGATACGCAGTATTTT. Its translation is CAISESGPGTDTQYF.

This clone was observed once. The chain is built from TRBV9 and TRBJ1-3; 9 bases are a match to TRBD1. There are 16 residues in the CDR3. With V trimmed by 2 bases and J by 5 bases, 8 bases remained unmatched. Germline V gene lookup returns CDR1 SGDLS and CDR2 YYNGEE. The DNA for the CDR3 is TGTGCCAGCAGCGTGGGGACAGGGTACGGAAGAAACACCATATATTTT. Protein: CASSVGTGYGRNTIYF. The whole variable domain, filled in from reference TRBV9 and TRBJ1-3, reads DSGVTQTPKHLITATGQRVTLRCSPRSGDLSVYWYQQSLDQGLQFLIQYYNGEERAKGNILERFSAQQFPDLHSELNLSSLELGDSALYFCASSVGTGYGRNTIYFGEGSWLTVV.

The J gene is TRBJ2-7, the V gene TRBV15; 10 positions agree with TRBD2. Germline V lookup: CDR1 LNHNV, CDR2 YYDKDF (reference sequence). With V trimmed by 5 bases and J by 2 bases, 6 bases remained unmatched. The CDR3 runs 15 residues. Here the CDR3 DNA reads TGTGCCACCAGCGAGTTAGCGGGAGGAACCTACGAGCAGTACTTC. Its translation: CATSELAGGTYEQYF.